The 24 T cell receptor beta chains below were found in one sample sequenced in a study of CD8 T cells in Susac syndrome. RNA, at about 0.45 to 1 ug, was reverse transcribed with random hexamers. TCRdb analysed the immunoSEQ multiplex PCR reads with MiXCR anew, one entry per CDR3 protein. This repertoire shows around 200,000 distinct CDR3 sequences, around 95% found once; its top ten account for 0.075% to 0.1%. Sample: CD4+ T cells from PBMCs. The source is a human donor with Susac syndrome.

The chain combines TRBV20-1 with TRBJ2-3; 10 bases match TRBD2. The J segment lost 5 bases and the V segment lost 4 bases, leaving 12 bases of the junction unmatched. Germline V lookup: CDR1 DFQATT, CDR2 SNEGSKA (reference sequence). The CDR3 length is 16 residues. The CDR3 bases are TGCAGTGCTATACGGTCAGCGGGGGGGCTGGTAGATACGCAGTATTTT. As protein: CSAIRSAGGLVDTQYF.

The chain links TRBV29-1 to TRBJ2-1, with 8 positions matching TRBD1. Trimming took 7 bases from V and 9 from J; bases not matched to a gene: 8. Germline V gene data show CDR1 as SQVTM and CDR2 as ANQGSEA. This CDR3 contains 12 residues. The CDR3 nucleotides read TGCAGCGGGAGACAGGGGCAGGGTGAGCAGTTCTTC. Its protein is CSGRQGQGEQFF.

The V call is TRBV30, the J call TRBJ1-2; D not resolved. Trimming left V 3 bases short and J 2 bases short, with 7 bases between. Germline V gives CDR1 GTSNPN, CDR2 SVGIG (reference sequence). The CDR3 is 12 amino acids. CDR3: CAWSNSNYGYTF. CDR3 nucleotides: TGTGCCTGGAGCAACAGCAACTATGGCTACACCTTC.

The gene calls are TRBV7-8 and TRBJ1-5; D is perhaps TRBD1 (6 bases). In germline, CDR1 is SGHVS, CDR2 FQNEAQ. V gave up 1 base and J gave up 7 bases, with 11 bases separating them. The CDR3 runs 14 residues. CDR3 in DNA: TGTGCCAGCAGCTTAGGAGGGGGTGACCAGCCCCAGCATTTT. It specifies CASSLGGGDQPQHF.

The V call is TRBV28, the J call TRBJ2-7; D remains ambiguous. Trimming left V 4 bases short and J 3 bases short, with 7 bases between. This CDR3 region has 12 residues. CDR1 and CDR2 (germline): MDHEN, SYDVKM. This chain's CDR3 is CASSSGRYEQYF. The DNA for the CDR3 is TGTGCCAGCAGTTCCGGACGCTACGAGCAGTACTTC. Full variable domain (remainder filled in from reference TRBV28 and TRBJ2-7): DVKVTQSSRYLVKRTGEKVFLECVQDMDHENMFWYRQDPGLGLRLIYFSYDVKMKEKGDIPEGYSVSREKKERFSLILESASTNQTSMYLCASSSGRYEQYFGPGTRLTVT.

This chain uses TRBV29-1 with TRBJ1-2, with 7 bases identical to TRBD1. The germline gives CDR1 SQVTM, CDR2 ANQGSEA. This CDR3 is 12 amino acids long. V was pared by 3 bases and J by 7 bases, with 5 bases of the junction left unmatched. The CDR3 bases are TGCAGCGTTGACCAGGGGGTGAGTGGCTACACCTTC. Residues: CSVDQGVSGYTF.

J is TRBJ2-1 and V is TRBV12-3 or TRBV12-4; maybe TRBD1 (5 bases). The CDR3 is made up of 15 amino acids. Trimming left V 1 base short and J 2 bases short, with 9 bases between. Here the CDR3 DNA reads TGTGCCAGCAGTTTAGGGCAGGGCACCTACAATGAGCAGTTCTTC. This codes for CASSLGQGTYNEQFF.

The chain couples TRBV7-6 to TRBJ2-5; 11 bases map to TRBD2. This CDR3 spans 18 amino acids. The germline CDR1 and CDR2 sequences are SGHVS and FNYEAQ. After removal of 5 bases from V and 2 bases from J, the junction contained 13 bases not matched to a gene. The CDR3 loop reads CASSTTSGGEVGQETQYF. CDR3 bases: TGTGCCAGCAGCACTACTAGCGGGGGTGAGGTGGGACAAGAGACCCAGTACTTC. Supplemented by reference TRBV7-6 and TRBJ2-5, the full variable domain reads GAGVSQSPRYKVTKRGQDVALRCDPISGHVSLYWYRQALGQGPEFLTYFNYEAQQDKSGLPNDRFSAERPEGSISTLTIQRTEQRDSAMYRCASSTTSGGEVGQETQYFGPGTRLLVL.

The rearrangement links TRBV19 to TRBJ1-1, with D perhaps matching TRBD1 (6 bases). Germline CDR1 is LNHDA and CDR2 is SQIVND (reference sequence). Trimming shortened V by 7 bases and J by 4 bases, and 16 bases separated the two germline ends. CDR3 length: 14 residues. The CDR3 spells CASTTQRGTTEAFF. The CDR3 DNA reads TGTGCCAGTACAACCCAGAGGGGGACCACTGAAGCTTTCTTT.

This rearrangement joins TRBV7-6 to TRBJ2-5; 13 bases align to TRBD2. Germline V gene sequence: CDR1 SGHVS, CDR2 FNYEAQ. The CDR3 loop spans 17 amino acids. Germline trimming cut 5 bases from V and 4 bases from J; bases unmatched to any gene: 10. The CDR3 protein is CASSKRTSGGPLETQYF. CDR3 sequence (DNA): TGTGCCAGCAGCAAGAGGACTAGCGGGGGCCCACTAGAGACCCAGTACTTC.

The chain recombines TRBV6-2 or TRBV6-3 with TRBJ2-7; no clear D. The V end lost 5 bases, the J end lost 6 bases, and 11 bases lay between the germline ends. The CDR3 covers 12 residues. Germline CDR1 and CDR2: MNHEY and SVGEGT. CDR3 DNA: TGTGCCAGCAGTCCCTCGATCGGCGAGCAGTACTTC. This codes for CASSPSIGEQYF.

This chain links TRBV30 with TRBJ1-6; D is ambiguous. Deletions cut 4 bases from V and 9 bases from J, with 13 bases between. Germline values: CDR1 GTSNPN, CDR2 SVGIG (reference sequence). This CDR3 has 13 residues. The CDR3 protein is CAWTLPEISPLHF. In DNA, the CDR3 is TGTGCCTGGACGTTACCGGAAATTTCACCCCTCCACTTT.

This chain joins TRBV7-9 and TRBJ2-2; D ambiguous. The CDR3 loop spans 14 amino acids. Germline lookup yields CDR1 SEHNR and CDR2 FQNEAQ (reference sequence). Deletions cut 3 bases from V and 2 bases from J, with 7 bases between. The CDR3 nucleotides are TGTGCCAGCAGCTTTGGAAGTAACACCGGGGAGCTGTTTTTT. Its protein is CASSFGSNTGELFF.

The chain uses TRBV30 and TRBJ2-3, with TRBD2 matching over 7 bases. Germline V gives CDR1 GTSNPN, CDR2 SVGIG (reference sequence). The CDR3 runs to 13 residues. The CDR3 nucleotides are TGTGCTGGGGGGGGTAGTAGCACAGATACGCAGTATTTT. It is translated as CAGGGSSTDTQYF.

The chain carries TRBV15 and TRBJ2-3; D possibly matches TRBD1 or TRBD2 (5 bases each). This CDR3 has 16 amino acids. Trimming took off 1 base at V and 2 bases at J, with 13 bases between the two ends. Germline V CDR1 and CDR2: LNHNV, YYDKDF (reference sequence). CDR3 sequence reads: CATSRGGMIATDTQYF. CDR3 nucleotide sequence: TGTGCCACCAGCAGAGGGGGGATGATAGCCACAGATACGCAGTATTTT.

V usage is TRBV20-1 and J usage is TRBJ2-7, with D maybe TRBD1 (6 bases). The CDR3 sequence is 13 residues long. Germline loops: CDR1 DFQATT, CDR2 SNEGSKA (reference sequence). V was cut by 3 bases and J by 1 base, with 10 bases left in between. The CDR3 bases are TGCAGTGCTAGCCAGGGGCAATCCTACGAGCAGTACTTC. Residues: CSASQGQSYEQYF.

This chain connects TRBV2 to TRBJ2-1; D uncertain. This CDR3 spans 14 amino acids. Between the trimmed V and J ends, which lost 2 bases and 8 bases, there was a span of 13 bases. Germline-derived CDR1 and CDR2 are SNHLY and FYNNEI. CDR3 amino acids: CASSEWVGRDEQFF. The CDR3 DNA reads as TGTGCCAGCAGTGAATGGGTTGGAAGGGATGAGCAGTTCTTC.

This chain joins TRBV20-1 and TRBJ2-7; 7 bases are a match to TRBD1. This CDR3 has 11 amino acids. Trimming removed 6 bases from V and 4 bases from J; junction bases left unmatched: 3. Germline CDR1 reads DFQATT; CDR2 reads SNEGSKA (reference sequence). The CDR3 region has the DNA TGCAGTGCCACGACAGGGTACGAGCAGTACTTC. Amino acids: CSATTGYEQYF.

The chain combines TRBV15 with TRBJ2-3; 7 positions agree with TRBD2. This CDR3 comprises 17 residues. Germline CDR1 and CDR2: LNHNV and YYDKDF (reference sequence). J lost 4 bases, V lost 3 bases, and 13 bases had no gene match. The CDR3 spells CATSRRAASGGADTQYF. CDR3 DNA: TGTGCCACCAGCAGGAGAGCAGCTAGCGGAGGGGCAGATACGCAGTATTTT.

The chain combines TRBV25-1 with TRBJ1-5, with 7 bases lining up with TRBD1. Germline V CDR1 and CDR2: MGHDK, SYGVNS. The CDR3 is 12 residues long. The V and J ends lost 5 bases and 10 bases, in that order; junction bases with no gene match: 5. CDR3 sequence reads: CASSTRQGPQHF. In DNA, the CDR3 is TGTGCCAGCAGTACTCGACAGGGTCCCCAGCATTTT.

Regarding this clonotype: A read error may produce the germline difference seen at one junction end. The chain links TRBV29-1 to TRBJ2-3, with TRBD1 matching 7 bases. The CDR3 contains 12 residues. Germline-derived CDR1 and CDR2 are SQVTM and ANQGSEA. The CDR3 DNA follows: TGCAGCCTTGACAGGGACCCAGATACGCAGTATTTT. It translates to CSLDRDPDTQYF.

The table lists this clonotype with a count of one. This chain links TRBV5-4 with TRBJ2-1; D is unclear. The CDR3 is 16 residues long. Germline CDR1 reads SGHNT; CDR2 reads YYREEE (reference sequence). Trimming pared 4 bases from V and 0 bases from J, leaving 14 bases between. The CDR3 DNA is TGTGCCAGCAGCCCTGCGGTTTCGTACTCCTACAATGAGCAGTTCTTC. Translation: CASSPAVSYSYNEQFF.

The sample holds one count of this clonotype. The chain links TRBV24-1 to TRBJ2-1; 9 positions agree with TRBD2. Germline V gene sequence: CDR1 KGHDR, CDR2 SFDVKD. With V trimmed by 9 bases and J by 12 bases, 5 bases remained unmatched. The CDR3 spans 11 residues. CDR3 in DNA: TGTGCCACCGCTAGCGGGGATAGGCAGTTCTTC. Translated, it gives CATASGDRQFF.

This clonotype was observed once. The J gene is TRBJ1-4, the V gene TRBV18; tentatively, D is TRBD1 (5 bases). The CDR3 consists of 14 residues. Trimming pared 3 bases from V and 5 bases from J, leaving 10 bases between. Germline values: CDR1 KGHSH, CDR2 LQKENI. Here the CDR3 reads CASSPTVPNEKLFF. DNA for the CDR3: TGTGCCAGCTCACCGACAGTCCCGAATGAAAAACTGTTTTTT. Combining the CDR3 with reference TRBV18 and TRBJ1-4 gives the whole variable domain NAGVMQNPRHLVRRRGQEARLRCSPMKGHSHVYWYRQLPEEGLKFMVYLQKENIIDESGMPKERFSAEFPKEGPSILRIQQVVRGDSAAYFCASSPTVPNEKLFFGSGTQLSVL.